Sequencing of this TCR beta chain was carried out in a study of T cells in Graves' hyperthyroidism and ophthalmopathy. Notes on the study in general: In the analysis, a 13 V-J model separated ophthalmopathy from stable hyperthyroidism. Within blood appeared most thyroid clonotypes that had expanded above 0.001.

As for this clonotype: Its target is not known.

CDR1 and CDR2 (germline): SGHRS, YFSETQ. V dropped 2 bases and J dropped 1 base, with 9 bases sitting between them. This CDR3 is built from 14 residues. Lactation, pregnancy, other autoimmune disease or uncontrolled infection excluded patients. Out of less than 12 ml of fresh peripheral blood came the PBMCs. Authors of the study amplified TCR beta CDR3 regions from RNA transcripts. HTBI primers were the set used in a first-round RT-PCR of the TCR CDR3. One entry per CDR3 protein, called by TCRdb with MiXCR from the multiplex PCR reads. Of some 700,000 distinct CDR3 sequences listed, 17% are singletons.

The sample comprised blood. This TCR was recovered from a man aged 50 to 60 with Graves' hyperthyroidism. J is TRBJ1-1 and V is TRBV5-1; D call uncertain. CDR3 in amino acids: CASSFGSTNTEAFF. The CDR3 region has the DNA TGCGCCAGCAGCTTTGGAAGTACGAACACTGAAGCTTTCTTT.